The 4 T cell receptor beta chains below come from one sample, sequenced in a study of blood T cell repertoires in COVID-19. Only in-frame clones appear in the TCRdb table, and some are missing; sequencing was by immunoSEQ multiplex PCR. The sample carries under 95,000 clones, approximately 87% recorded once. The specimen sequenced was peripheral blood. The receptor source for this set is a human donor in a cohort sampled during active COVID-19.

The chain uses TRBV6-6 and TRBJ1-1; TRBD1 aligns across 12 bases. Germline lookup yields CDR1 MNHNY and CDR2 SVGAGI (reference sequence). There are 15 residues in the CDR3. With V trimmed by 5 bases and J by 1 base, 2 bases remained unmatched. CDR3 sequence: CASSGGQGANTEAFF. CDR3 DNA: TGTGCCAGCAGTGGGGGACAGGGGGCGAACACTGAAGCTTTCTTT.

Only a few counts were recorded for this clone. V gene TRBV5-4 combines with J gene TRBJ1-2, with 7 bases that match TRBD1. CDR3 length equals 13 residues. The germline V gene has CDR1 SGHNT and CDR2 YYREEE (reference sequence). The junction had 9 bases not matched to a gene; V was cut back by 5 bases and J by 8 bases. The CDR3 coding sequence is TGTGCCAGCAGTTCTAACATGGGACAGGGCTACACCTTC. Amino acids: CASSSNMGQGYTF.

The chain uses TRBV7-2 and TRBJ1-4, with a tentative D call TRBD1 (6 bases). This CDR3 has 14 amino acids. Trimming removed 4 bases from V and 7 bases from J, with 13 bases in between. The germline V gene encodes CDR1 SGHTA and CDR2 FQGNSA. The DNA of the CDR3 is TGTGCCAGCAGCTCTCGGGACAAAGGTGAAAAACTGTTTTTT. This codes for CASSSRDKGEKLFF.

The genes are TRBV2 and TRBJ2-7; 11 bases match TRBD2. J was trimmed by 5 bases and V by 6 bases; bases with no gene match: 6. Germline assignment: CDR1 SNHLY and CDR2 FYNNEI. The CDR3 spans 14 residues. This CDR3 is CASRAGTSGNEQYF. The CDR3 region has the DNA TGTGCCAGCAGGGCCGGGACTAGCGGCAACGAGCAGTACTTC.